Listed below are T cell receptor beta chains from one sample, sequenced in a study of graft-versus-host responses after intestinal transplantation. Libraries were prepared by immunoSEQ multiplex PCR; TCRdb keeps only in-frame clonotypes and omits some of them. This sample has about 43,000 clones, with just under 95% found just once. The starting material was PBMCs, obtained approximately 350 days after intestinal transplant. Every receptor here comes from a human patient who received an intestinal transplant, so some T cells may come from the graft donor. CDR3s include the opening cysteine and the closing phenylalanine or tryptophan. A D gene is named only where the DNA matches it firmly. Where a row states a size, it is once, few, many or the class of an expanded clone; other rows omit it.

CDR3 DNA: TGCGCCAGCAGCCAAGAGGGCAGGGCCAATCAGCCCCAGCATTTT; CDR3 protein: CASSQEGRANQPQHF; clone size: NA; J gene: TRBJ1-5; CDR3 length: 15; D gene: NA; V gene: TRBV4-1
CDR3 DNA: TGTGCCAGCAGATTTCTGAAGGCGGGAGGAAACACCATATATTTT; CDR3 protein: CASRFLKAGGNTIYF; clone size: NA; J gene: TRBJ1-3; CDR3 length: 15; D gene: NA; V gene: TRBV6-1
CDR3 DNA: TGTGCCAGCAGCTTAGGACCCGTGACGGGGGACACAGATACGCAGTATTTT; CDR3 protein: CASSLGPVTGDTDTQYF; clone size: NA; J gene: TRBJ2-3; CDR3 length: 17; D gene: NA; V gene: TRBV7-9
CDR3 DNA: TGTGCCAGCAGCTTAGTGGACATGACGAATGAAAAACTGTTTTTT; CDR3 protein: CASSLVDMTNEKLFF; clone size: NA; J gene: TRBJ1-4; CDR3 length: 15; D gene: NA; V gene: TRBV7-9
CDR3 DNA: TGTGCCAGCTGGGTCGCCGCGGGGTACGAGCAGTACTTC; CDR3 protein: CASWVAAGYEQYF; clone size: NA; J gene: TRBJ2-7; CDR3 length: 13; D gene: NA; V gene: TRBV6-5
CDR3 DNA: TGTGCCAGCTCACCACTGTCGCTCCGACCGAACACCGGGGAGCTGTTTTTT; CDR3 protein: CASSPLSLRPNTGELFF; clone size: NA; J gene: TRBJ2-2; CDR3 length: 17; D gene: NA; V gene: TRBV18
CDR3 DNA: TGTGCCAGCAGCCAAGGGGGACTTAACACCGGGGAGCTGTTTTTT; CDR3 protein: CASSQGGLNTGELFF; clone size: NA; J gene: TRBJ2-2; CDR3 length: 15; D gene: NA; V gene: TRBV4-2
CDR3 DNA: TGTGCCAGCACGTCCGGACAGGCAAATGGCTACACCTTC; CDR3 protein: CASTSGQANGYTF; clone size: NA; J gene: TRBJ1-2; CDR3 length: 13; D gene: TRBD1; V gene: TRBV27
CDR3 DNA: TGTGCCAGCTCTCCGACCACCGGGGAGCTGTTTTTT; CDR3 protein: CASSPTTGELFF; clone size: NA; J gene: TRBJ2-2; CDR3 length: 12; D gene: NA; V gene: TRBV5-6
CDR3 DNA: TGTGCCAGCAGCTTAACTGGGACTAGCGGGAGTAGTGAGCAGTTCTTC; CDR3 protein: CASSLTGTSGSSEQFF; clone size: once; J gene: TRBJ2-1; CDR3 length: 16; D gene: TRBD2; V gene: TRBV7-3
CDR3 DNA: TGTGCCAGCAGCGTAGAGGACAGGTACTACAATGAGCAGTTCTTC; CDR3 protein: CASSVEDRYYNEQFF; clone size: NA; J gene: TRBJ2-1; CDR3 length: 15; D gene: TRBD1; V gene: TRBV9
CDR3 DNA: TGTGCTAGTGGTTTGGTACCTGGTACCCTAGCGGGACGCTCCTACAATGAGCAGTTCTTC; CDR3 protein: CASGLVPGTLAGRSYNEQFF; clone size: NA; J gene: TRBJ2-1; CDR3 length: 20; D gene: TRBD2; V gene: TRBV12-5
CDR3 DNA: TGTGCCAGCAGCCCTACCGGGACAGCCAAAAACATTCAGTACTTC; CDR3 protein: CASSPTGTAKNIQYF; clone size: NA; J gene: TRBJ2-4; CDR3 length: 15; D gene: NA; V gene: TRBV7-3
CDR3 DNA: TGTGCCAGCAGCTTATCCCCCAGCAATGAGCAGTTCTTC; CDR3 protein: CASSLSPSNEQFF; clone size: NA; J gene: TRBJ2-1; CDR3 length: 13; D gene: NA; V gene: TRBV7-6
CDR3 DNA: TGTGCCAGCAGCGGGCGGACAGGATGGGACTACGAGCGGCAGTACTTC; CDR3 protein: CASSGRTGWDYERQYF; clone size: few; J gene: TRBJ2-7; CDR3 length: 16; D gene: NA; V gene: TRBV7-9
CDR3 DNA: TGCGCCAGCATGAGCAGGAGGGGAGGGGGGGCCTACAATGAGCAGTTCTTC; CDR3 protein: CASMSRRGGGAYNEQFF; clone size: NA; J gene: TRBJ2-1; CDR3 length: 17; D gene: NA; V gene: TRBV5-1
CDR3 DNA: TGTGCCAGCAGCTTAGGAGTCGGACAGGCGGGATTCTACGAGCAGTACTTC; CDR3 protein: CASSLGVGQAGFYEQYF; clone size: NA; J gene: TRBJ2-7; CDR3 length: 17; D gene: NA; V gene: TRBV11-2
CDR3 DNA: TGTGCCAGCAGGGGACTAGCGGGGGGGCTGGATGAGCAGTTCTTC; CDR3 protein: CASRGLAGGLDEQFF; clone size: NA; J gene: TRBJ2-1; CDR3 length: 15; D gene: TRBD2; V gene: TRBV27
CDR3 DNA: TGTGCCAGCAGCCCTCAAGCTTACACAGGGGGAAACTATGGCTACACCTTC; CDR3 protein: CASSPQAYTGGNYGYTF; clone size: NA; J gene: TRBJ1-2; CDR3 length: 17; D gene: TRBD1; V gene: TRBV14
CDR3 DNA: TGCGCCAGCAGCCAAGGTTCGGGGGCTTCACCCCTCCACTTT; CDR3 protein: CASSQGSGASPLHF; clone size: NA; J gene: TRBJ1-6; CDR3 length: 14; D gene: NA; V gene: TRBV4-1
CDR3 DNA: TGTGCCAGCAGAGGAAGCGGTAGCTCCTACAATGAGCAGTTCTTC; CDR3 protein: CASRGSGSSYNEQFF; clone size: NA; J gene: TRBJ2-1; CDR3 length: 15; D gene: NA; V gene: TRBV6-1
CDR3 DNA: TGTGCCAGCGGGGGACAGAACCCCAATGAGCAGTTCTTC; CDR3 protein: CASGGQNPNEQFF; clone size: NA; J gene: TRBJ2-1; CDR3 length: 13; D gene: TRBD1; V gene: TRBV28
CDR3 DNA: TGCGCCAGCAGCGCCCGGGGCAGCGGGAGCTCCTACGAGCAGTACTTC; CDR3 protein: CASSARGSGSSYEQYF; clone size: NA; J gene: TRBJ2-7; CDR3 length: 16; D gene: TRBD2; V gene: TRBV5-1
CDR3 DNA: TGTGCCAGCAGCTCGGACAGGGTAGGGTCCTACGAGCAGTACTTC; CDR3 protein: CASSSDRVGSYEQYF; clone size: once; J gene: TRBJ2-7; CDR3 length: 15; D gene: TRBD1; V gene: TRBV5-6
CDR3 DNA: TGTGCCAGCAGCCCGGGGACAGGGTCGTATAATTCACCCCTCCACTTT; CDR3 protein: CASSPGTGSYNSPLHF; clone size: NA; J gene: TRBJ1-6; CDR3 length: 16; D gene: TRBD1; V gene: TRBV7-9
CDR3 DNA: TGTGCCAGCAGCGTAGCCGGGAACACTGAAGCTTTCTTT; CDR3 protein: CASSVAGNTEAFF; clone size: NA; J gene: TRBJ1-1; CDR3 length: 13; D gene: NA; V gene: TRBV9
CDR3 DNA: TGTGCCAGCAGCGTAGCAGGGGTGGGGAATGAGCAGTTCTTC; CDR3 protein: CASSVAGVGNEQFF; clone size: NA; J gene: TRBJ2-1; CDR3 length: 14; D gene: NA; V gene: TRBV9
CDR3 DNA: TGCAGCGTTGAAGATGAGGACGCCCGGGGGCAGTACTTC; CDR3 protein: CSVEDEDARGQYF; clone size: NA; J gene: TRBJ2-7; CDR3 length: 13; D gene: NA; V gene: TRBV29-1
CDR3 DNA: TGTGCCAGCAGTTACGATGTCGGCTCCCGGTACGAGCAGTACTTC; CDR3 protein: CASSYDVGSRYEQYF; clone size: once; J gene: TRBJ2-7; CDR3 length: 15; D gene: NA; V gene: TRBV6-5
CDR3 DNA: TGTGCCAGCAGTGAAAGTCTGGGGCGGCTAGCGGGAGGGTATAAGTCTAGCTCCTACAATGAGCAGTTCTTC; CDR3 protein: CASSESLGRLAGGYKSSSYNEQFF; clone size: NA; J gene: TRBJ2-1; CDR3 length: 24; D gene: TRBD2; V gene: TRBV6-1
CDR3 DNA: TGTGCCACCAGCAGAGAATCCGGGTTTGCAGATACGCAGTATTTT; CDR3 protein: CATSRESGFADTQYF; clone size: NA; J gene: TRBJ2-3; CDR3 length: 15; D gene: NA; V gene: TRBV15
CDR3 DNA: TGTGCCAGCAGCTTAGGGGACCTAGAAATTAGGAACACCGGGGAGCTGTTTTTT; CDR3 protein: CASSLGDLEIRNTGELFF; clone size: NA; J gene: TRBJ2-2; CDR3 length: 18; D gene: NA; V gene: TRBV7-9
CDR3 DNA: TGTGCCAGCAGCACGAGGAGGAGATCCGGGAGGGAAGAGCAGTTCTTC; CDR3 protein: CASSTRRRSGREEQFF; clone size: NA; J gene: TRBJ2-1; CDR3 length: 16; D gene: NA; V gene: TRBV21-1
CDR3 DNA: TGTGCCAGCAGCTGGATAGGAGGCCAAGAGACCCAGTACTTC; CDR3 protein: CASSWIGGQETQYF; clone size: NA; J gene: TRBJ2-5; CDR3 length: 14; D gene: NA; V gene: TRBV7-7
CDR3 DNA: TGCGCCAGCAGCCAAGGGGGGACTAGCGGGGGCACCGGGGAGCTGTTTTTT; CDR3 protein: CASSQGGTSGGTGELFF; clone size: NA; J gene: TRBJ2-2; CDR3 length: 17; D gene: TRBD2; V gene: TRBV4-1
CDR3 DNA: TGTGCCAGCAGTTACTTAGGGTATCACGGGGAGCTGTTTTTT; CDR3 protein: CASSYLGYHGELFF; clone size: NA; J gene: TRBJ2-2; CDR3 length: 14; D gene: NA; V gene: TRBV6-6
CDR3 DNA: TGTGCCAGCAGAACCGGGCCAACTAATGAAAAACTGTTTTTT; CDR3 protein: CASRTGPTNEKLFF; clone size: NA; J gene: TRBJ1-4; CDR3 length: 14; D gene: NA; V gene: TRBV6-5
CDR3 DNA: TGTGCCAGCAGTGATATAAACGTATCCGAGCAGTACTTC; CDR3 protein: CASSDINVSEQYF; clone size: NA; J gene: TRBJ2-7; CDR3 length: 13; D gene: NA; V gene: TRBV6-1
CDR3 DNA: TGTGCCAGCAGCGTAGCGAGCGGGAGGGCTGTAGAGACCCAGTACTTC; CDR3 protein: CASSVASGRAVETQYF; clone size: NA; J gene: TRBJ2-5; CDR3 length: 16; D gene: TRBD2; V gene: TRBV9
CDR3 DNA: TGTGCCAGCAGCTTAGGACCAGCGGGAGATACGCAGTATTTT; CDR3 protein: CASSLGPAGDTQYF; clone size: once; J gene: TRBJ2-3; CDR3 length: 14; D gene: NA; V gene: TRBV5-4
CDR3 DNA: TGTGCCAGCAGCTTAACCGTGGACAGGTCGAACACTGAAGCTTTCTTT; CDR3 protein: CASSLTVDRSNTEAFF; clone size: NA; J gene: TRBJ1-1; CDR3 length: 16; D gene: TRBD1; V gene: TRBV7-3
CDR3 DNA: TGTGCCAGCAGCTTAGATCCGGGCTCCTACGAGCAGTACTTC; CDR3 protein: CASSLDPGSYEQYF; clone size: once; J gene: TRBJ2-7; CDR3 length: 14; D gene: NA; V gene: TRBV11-2
CDR3 DNA: TGTGCCAGCAGCTTGCGGGGCACAGATACGCAGTATTTT; CDR3 protein: CASSLRGTDTQYF; clone size: once; J gene: TRBJ2-3; CDR3 length: 13; D gene: NA; V gene: TRBV5-4
CDR3 DNA: TGTGCCAGCCAGTCAGGGGGCGTTGCTGAAGCTTTCTTT; CDR3 protein: CASQSGGVAEAFF; clone size: NA; J gene: TRBJ1-1; CDR3 length: 13; D gene: TRBD1; V gene: TRBV28
CDR3 DNA: TGTGCCAGCAGCGATCCGGGACTAGACTACGAGCAGTACTTC; CDR3 protein: CASSDPGLDYEQYF; clone size: NA; J gene: TRBJ2-7; CDR3 length: 14; D gene: TRBD2; V gene: TRBV11-2
CDR3 DNA: TGTGCCAGCAGCTCCCTAGAAGAGACCCAGTACTTC; CDR3 protein: CASSSLEETQYF; clone size: NA; J gene: TRBJ2-5; CDR3 length: 12; D gene: NA; V gene: TRBV11-2
CDR3 DNA: TGTGCCAGCAGTTTCCGACAGAGCTCCTACAATGAGCAGTTCTTC; CDR3 protein: CASSFRQSSYNEQFF; clone size: NA; J gene: TRBJ2-1; CDR3 length: 15; D gene: NA; V gene: TRBV9
CDR3 DNA: TGTGCCAGTAGTATAGCCGGGGGACAGGCCTACGAGCAGTACTTC; CDR3 protein: CASSIAGGQAYEQYF; clone size: NA; J gene: TRBJ2-7; CDR3 length: 15; D gene: TRBD1; V gene: TRBV19
CDR3 DNA: TGTGCCAGCAGCGATCTAGCGGGAGCCACAGATACGCAGTATTTT; CDR3 protein: CASSDLAGATDTQYF; clone size: NA; J gene: TRBJ2-3; CDR3 length: 15; D gene: TRBD2; V gene: TRBV7-3
CDR3 DNA: TGTGCCAGCTCACCCGCGACAGGGTCCCTCTACGAGCAGTACTTC; CDR3 protein: CASSPATGSLYEQYF; clone size: NA; J gene: TRBJ2-7; CDR3 length: 15; D gene: TRBD1; V gene: TRBV18
CDR3 DNA: TGTGCCAGCAGCGCGGGGACACCCCTCTCCTACGAGCAGTACTTC; CDR3 protein: CASSAGTPLSYEQYF; clone size: NA; J gene: TRBJ2-7; CDR3 length: 15; D gene: NA; V gene: TRBV9
CDR3 DNA: TGTGCCAGCAGCTTTGCCCTGTCGGCAACTAATGAAAAACTGTTTTTT; CDR3 protein: CASSFALSATNEKLFF; clone size: once; J gene: TRBJ1-4; CDR3 length: 16; D gene: NA; V gene: TRBV13
CDR3 DNA: TGTGCCAGTAGTATAGCCCCAGACTCCTACGAGCAGTACTTC; CDR3 protein: CASSIAPDSYEQYF; clone size: NA; J gene: TRBJ2-7; CDR3 length: 14; D gene: NA; V gene: TRBV19
CDR3 DNA: TGTGCCAGCAGTATCCCCGGGACAGGGGTCAACGAGCAGTACTTC; CDR3 protein: CASSIPGTGVNEQYF; clone size: NA; J gene: TRBJ2-7; CDR3 length: 15; D gene: TRBD1; V gene: TRBV6-5
CDR3 DNA: TGTGCCAGCAGTTACCAGGGGTTAGTGAATCAGCCCCAGCATTTT; CDR3 protein: CASSYQGLVNQPQHF; clone size: NA; J gene: TRBJ1-5; CDR3 length: 15; D gene: NA; V gene: TRBV27
CDR3 DNA: TGCGCCAGCAGCCGAGATAGGGGAGGCGGGGAGCTGTTTTTT; CDR3 protein: CASSRDRGGGELFF; clone size: NA; J gene: TRBJ2-2; CDR3 length: 14; D gene: NA; V gene: TRBV5-1
CDR3 DNA: TGTGCCAGCAGTTCCAGATCAGGAAACACCATATATTTT; CDR3 protein: CASSSRSGNTIYF; clone size: NA; J gene: TRBJ1-3; CDR3 length: 13; D gene: NA; V gene: TRBV27
CDR3 DNA: TGTGCCAGTAGTATGCGCGGGAACATGGATGAAAAACTGTTTTTT; CDR3 protein: CASSMRGNMDEKLFF; clone size: NA; J gene: TRBJ1-4; CDR3 length: 15; D gene: NA; V gene: TRBV19
CDR3 DNA: TGTGCCAGCAGTGAACCGGAGGGCCCTAATGAAAAACTGTTTTTT; CDR3 protein: CASSEPEGPNEKLFF; clone size: NA; J gene: TRBJ1-4; CDR3 length: 15; D gene: NA; V gene: TRBV6-1
CDR3 DNA: TGTGCCAGCAGCCAGGGAAACTATAATTCACCCCTCCACTTT; CDR3 protein: CASSQGNYNSPLHF; clone size: NA; J gene: TRBJ1-6; CDR3 length: 14; D gene: NA; V gene: TRBV4-2